This T cell receptor beta chain was recovered during a study of blood T cell repertoires in COVID-19. Looking at the study overall: PBMCs, B-cell-depleted T cells, or T cells were the source of the cDNA or gDNA that made up the material.

Authors' methods: Amplifying reference gene primers gave estimates of nucleated cell counts. This table comes from immunoSEQ multiplex PCR, and its TCRdb copy is limited to in-frame clones, with some not included. V, J and clone size reflect that table, while D and trimming were determined from the DNA. The table includes approximately 170,000 clones, approximately 86% detected once. CDR3 length: 16 amino acids. Germline V CDR1 and CDR2: KGHSH, LQKENI. The V end lost 4 bases, the J end lost 0 bases, and 15 bases lay between the germline ends. Material: peripheral blood. The rearrangement uses TRBV18 and TRBJ1-1; D possibly corresponds to TRBD1 (5 bases). The sequence was obtained from a man older than 75 with COVID-19, enrolled during active disease. CDR3: CASSLETGLMNTEAFF. CDR3 sequence (DNA): TGTGCCAGCTCACTGGAAACAGGCCTCATGAACACTGAAGCTTTCTTT.